The 4 T cell receptor beta chains below all came from one sample that was sequenced in a study of radiotherapy plus CTLA-4 blockade in lung cancer. Here immunoSEQ multiplex PCR was the method, and the copy in TCRdb shows in-frame clones only, minus some. The table has roughly 100,000 clones, approximately 87% seen once; the top ten hold about 2.2%. The starting material was peripheral blood, obtained from a patient treated with radiotherapy plus ipilimumab. Source of these receptors: a human donor with non-small cell lung cancer that progressed on radiotherapy plus ipilimumab. Some clones in this sample may be carry-over from other donors' samples.

This chain uses TRBV9 with TRBJ1-2; no firm D call. V shed 7 bases and J shed 5 bases, with 18 bases lying between them. The germline gives CDR1 SGDLS, CDR2 YYNGEE. The CDR3 runs to 14 residues. CDR3 residues: CASARRGSGYGYTF. As DNA, the CDR3 is TGTGCCAGCGCCCGGCGGGGATCGGGTTATGGCTACACCTTC.

The rearrangement uses TRBV6-5 and TRBJ1-1; D gene ambiguous. This CDR3 spans 13 amino acids. V gave up 6 bases and J gave up 5 bases, with 13 bases separating them. Germline V gene lookup returns CDR1 MNHEY and CDR2 SVGAGI. The CDR3 sequence is CASRRDLGTEAFF. In DNA, the CDR3 is TGTGCCAGCAGACGCGACCTCGGGACTGAAGCTTTCTTT.

Only one count was recorded for this clone. The rearrangement uses TRBV6-5 and TRBJ2-2, with TRBD2 as a possible D gene (7 bases). The V and J ends lost 6 bases and 6 bases respectively, with 17 bases between them. CDR3 length equals 15 residues. The germline V gene has CDR1 MNHEY and CDR2 SVGAGI. The CDR3 protein is CASRGASGLAGELFF. The CDR3 DNA reads as TGTGCCAGCAGGGGGGCTAGCGGTTTAGCCGGGGAGCTGTTTTTT.

The V and J genes are TRBV27 and TRBJ1-5; no clear D. V lost 5 bases to trimming and J lost 3 bases, with 14 bases between them. Germline values: CDR1 MNHEY, CDR2 SMNVEV (reference sequence). CDR3 length equals 15 residues. The CDR3 reads CASSPYFSDNQPQHF. The DNA of the CDR3 is TGTGCCAGCAGTCCTTACTTCTCCGACAATCAGCCCCAGCATTTT.